What follows are 3 T cell receptor beta chains derived from one specimen sequenced in a study of blood T cell repertoires in COVID-19. Generated by immunoSEQ multiplex PCR, the TCRdb table keeps only in-frame clones and is missing some. The repertoire consists of about 240,000 clones, with roughly 91% occurring once and the leading ten covering around 4%. The specimen sequenced was PBMCs or T cells enriched from blood (not recorded which). These receptor sequences come from a woman younger than 45 who had recovered from COVID-19.

This clone has just one count. The chain is built from TRBV5-1 and TRBJ1-1, with TRBD1 as a possible D gene (5 bases). This CDR3 is built from 12 residues. The V and J ends lost 7 bases and 2 bases respectively, with 9 bases between them. CDR1 is SGHRS and CDR2 is YFSETQ in the germline V gene. CDR3 nucleotide sequence: TGCGCCAGCGGAAGGGGTAACACTGAAGCTTTCTTT. Translating it yields CASGRGNTEAFF.

The rearrangement uses TRBV30 and TRBJ1-5; no firm D call. The CDR3 length is 13 residues. Between the trimmed V and J ends, which lost 3 bases and 6 bases, there was a span of 12 bases. The V gene's germline CDR1 is GTSNPN and CDR2 SVGIG (reference sequence). The CDR3: CAWSRESGQPQHF. The CDR3 DNA reads as TGTGCCTGGAGCCGCGAGTCCGGTCAGCCCCAGCATTTT.

V usage is TRBV5-6 and J usage is TRBJ1-2; TRBD1 agrees at 7 bases. J lost 13 bases, V lost 3 bases, and 12 bases had no gene match. Per the germline V gene, CDR1 is SGHDT and CDR2 is YYEEEE. The CDR3 contains 13 residues. The CDR3 DNA is TGTGCCAGCAGCTATTCCAGTACAGGGGCGAGCACCTTC. Translated: CASSYSSTGASTF.